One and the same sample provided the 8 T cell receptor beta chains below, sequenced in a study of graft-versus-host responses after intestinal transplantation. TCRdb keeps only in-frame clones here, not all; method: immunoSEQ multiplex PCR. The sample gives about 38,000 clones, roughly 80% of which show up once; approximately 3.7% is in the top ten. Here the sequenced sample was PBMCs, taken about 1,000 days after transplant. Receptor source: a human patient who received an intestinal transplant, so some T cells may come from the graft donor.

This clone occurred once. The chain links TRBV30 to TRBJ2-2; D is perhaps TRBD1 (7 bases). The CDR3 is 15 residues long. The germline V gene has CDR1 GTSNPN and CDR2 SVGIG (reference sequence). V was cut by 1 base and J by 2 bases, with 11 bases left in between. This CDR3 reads CAWSGGDRNTGELFF. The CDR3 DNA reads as TGTGCCTGGAGTGGCGGGGACAGAAACACCGGGGAGCTGTTTTTT.

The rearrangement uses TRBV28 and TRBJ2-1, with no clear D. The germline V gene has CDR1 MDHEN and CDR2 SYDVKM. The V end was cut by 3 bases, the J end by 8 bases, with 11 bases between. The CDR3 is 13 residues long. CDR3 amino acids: CASSFSGRYEQFF. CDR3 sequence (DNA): TGTGCCAGCAGTTTTTCCGGACGGTATGAGCAGTTCTTC.

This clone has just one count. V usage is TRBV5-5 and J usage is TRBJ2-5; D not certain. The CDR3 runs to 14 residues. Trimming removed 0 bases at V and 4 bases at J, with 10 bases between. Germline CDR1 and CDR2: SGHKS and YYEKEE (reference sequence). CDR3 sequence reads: CASSLEVSGETQYF. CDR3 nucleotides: TGTGCCAGCAGCTTGGAGGTATCCGGAGAGACCCAGTACTTC.

The CDR3 coding sequence is TGTGCCAGCAGTTTATTCCAGGGCCCAGGAGCTTTCTTT. Its protein is CASSLFQGPGAFF. The rearrangement uses TRBV28 and TRBJ1-1, with D maybe TRBD1 (5 bases). Trimming shortened V by 1 base and J by 10 bases, and 13 bases separated the two germline ends. CDR1 is MDHEN, CDR2 SYDVKM, per germline. The CDR3 runs to 13 residues.

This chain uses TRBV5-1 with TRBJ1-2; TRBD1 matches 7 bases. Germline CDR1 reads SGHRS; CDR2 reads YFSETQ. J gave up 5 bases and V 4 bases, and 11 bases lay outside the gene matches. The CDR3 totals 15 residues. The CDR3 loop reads CASSELGGAGYGYTF. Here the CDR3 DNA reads TGCGCCAGCAGCGAATTAGGGGGCGCAGGGTATGGCTACACCTTC.

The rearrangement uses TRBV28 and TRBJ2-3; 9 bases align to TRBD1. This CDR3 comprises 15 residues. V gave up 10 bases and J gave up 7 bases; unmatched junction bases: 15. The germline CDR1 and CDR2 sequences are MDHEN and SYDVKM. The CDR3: CATTRTGESRNTQYF. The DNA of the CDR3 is TGTGCCACCACCCGGACAGGGGAGTCTCGCAATACGCAGTATTTT.

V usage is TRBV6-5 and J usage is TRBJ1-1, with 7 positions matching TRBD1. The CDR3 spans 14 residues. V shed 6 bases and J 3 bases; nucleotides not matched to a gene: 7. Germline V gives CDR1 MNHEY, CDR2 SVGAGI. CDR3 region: CASSQGQEYTEAFF. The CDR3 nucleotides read TGTGCCAGCAGCCAAGGACAGGAGTACACTGAAGCTTTCTTT.

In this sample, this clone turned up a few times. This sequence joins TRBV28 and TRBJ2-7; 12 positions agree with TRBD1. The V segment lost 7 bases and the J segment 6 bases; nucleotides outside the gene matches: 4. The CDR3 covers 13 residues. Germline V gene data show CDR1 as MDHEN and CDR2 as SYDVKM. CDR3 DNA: TGTGCCAGCAAGGGACAGGGGGCCGTCGAGCAGTACTTC. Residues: CASKGQGAVEQYF.